This TCR beta chain appears in the sequencing data of a study of vaccination and CD4 T cells after COVID-19. Time point meaning: late sampling 161 to 241 days after vaccination in three convalescent patients. The treatment here: 10-day PBMC culture with coronavirus spike peptide pools or control peptides (ViraFEST assay). Half-medium changes with fresh IL-2 medium occurred on days 3 and 7. The authors isolated CD4+ T cells by negative selection after 10 days of culture. This clonotype was detected only a few times. Its target is not known. V was trimmed by 5 bases and J by 3 bases, leaving 13 bases between them. CDR3 length equals 14 residues. Germline lookup yields CDR1 MDHEN and CDR2 SYDVKM. At the Johns Hopkins FTIC core, DNA taken from cultured CD4+ T cells was sequenced by way of the Oncomine TCR Beta short-read assay. Someone extracted genomic DNA from cultured CD4+ T cells. TCRdb recomputed calls from the PCR reads with MiXCR, one row per CDR3 protein. This table holds over 15,000 distinct CDR3 sequences, approximately 44% found once.

The source was CD4+ T cells from blood, cultured in vitro, collected about 7 months after SARS-CoV-2 vaccination. This sequence joins TRBV28 and TRBJ1-1; D is unresolved. This TCR was sampled from a human donor who had recovered from COVID-19. The CDR3 is CASSPLWQDTEAFF. As DNA, the CDR3 is TGTGCCAGCAGTCCCCTGTGGCAGGACACTGAAGCTTTCTTT.